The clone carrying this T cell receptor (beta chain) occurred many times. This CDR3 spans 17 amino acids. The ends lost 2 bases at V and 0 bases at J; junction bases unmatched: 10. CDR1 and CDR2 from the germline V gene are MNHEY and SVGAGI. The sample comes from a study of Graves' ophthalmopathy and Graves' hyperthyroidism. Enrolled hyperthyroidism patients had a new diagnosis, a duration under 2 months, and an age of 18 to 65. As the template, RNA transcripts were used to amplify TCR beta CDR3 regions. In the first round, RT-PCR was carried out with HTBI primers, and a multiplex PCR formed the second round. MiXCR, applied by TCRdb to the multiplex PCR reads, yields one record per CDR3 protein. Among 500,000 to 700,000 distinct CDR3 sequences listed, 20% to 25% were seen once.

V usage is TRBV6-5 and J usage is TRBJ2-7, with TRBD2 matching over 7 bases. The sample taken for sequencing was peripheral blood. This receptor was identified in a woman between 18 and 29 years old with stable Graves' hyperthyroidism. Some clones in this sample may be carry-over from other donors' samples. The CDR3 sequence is CASSYLSPQRDSYEQYF. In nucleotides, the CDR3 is TGTGCCAGCAGTTACCTCAGTCCCCAGCGGGACTCCTACGAGCAGTACTTC.